This TCR beta chain was sequenced during a study of blood T cell repertoires in COVID-19. Study-wide background: Samples taken during acute and convalescent COVID-19 were collected in the United States, Italy and Spain. Nucleic acid was either cDNA or gDNA, and it came from T cells, B-cell-depleted T cells, or PBMCs.

The CDR3 spans 17 residues. The V gene end was trimmed by 4 bases and the J gene end by 7 bases; junction bases not matched to a gene: 9. Germline CDR1 is SSHAT and CDR2 is FNYEAQ (reference sequence). In the original processing: Reference gene primers were amplified, and this amplification served to estimate nucleated cell counts. Data came from immunoSEQ multiplex PCR; TCRdb stores just in-frame clones and leaves some out. V and J calls and clone size are copied from that table; D and trimming were computed from the DNA. The sample has around 80,000 clones, around 81% seen once. The TCR was taken from a human donor in a cohort sampled during active COVID-19. Input material: peripheral blood. This chain links TRBV7-7 with TRBJ2-1; 14 nucleotides align to TRBD2. The CDR3 region has the DNA TGTGCCAGCAGCTCCTCAGGGACTAGCGGGAGAGGGAATGAGCAGTTCTTC. As protein: CASSSSGTSGRGNEQFF.